The clone carrying this T cell receptor beta chain was counted only a few times. TCRdb's table, derived via immunoSEQ multiplex PCR, lists solely in-frame clones and lacks some. Counted here are around 190,000 clones, more than 75% occurring once; the ten biggest clones make up less than 20%. The data are from a study of blood T cell repertoires in COVID-19. Turning to the study itself: T cells, B-cell-depleted T cells, or PBMCs supplied cDNA or gDNA.

Participants' own reports of clinical history determined their cohort assignment. CDR1 is KGHSH, CDR2 LQKENI, per germline. V shed 3 bases, J shed 4 bases, and the junction held 8 bases outside the gene matches. This CDR3 region has 15 residues. This TCR was sampled from a woman between 50 and 59 years old with acute COVID-19. This rearrangement joins TRBV18 to TRBJ1-2; 7 bases agree with TRBD1. The sequencing input was PBMCs or T cells enriched from blood (not recorded which). CDR3 coding DNA: TGTGCCAGCTCACCGGCGCAGGGGGAAGGCTATGGCTACACCTTC. As protein: CASSPAQGEGYGYTF.